This T cell receptor (beta chain) derives from a study of early T cells in non-severe SARS-CoV-2 infection. TCRdb used MiXCR to reprocess the 5' RACE reads, holding one entry per CDR3 protein. The sample has about 45,000 distinct CDR3 sequences, more than 9% seen once. The CDR3 has 11 residues. Trimming stripped 6 bases from V and 2 bases from J, with 5 bases between. Per the germline V gene, CDR1 is MDHEN and CDR2 is SYDVKM. This clonotype turned up a few times. The sample was whole blood. The TCR originated in an adult who was a healthcare worker with PCR-confirmed SARS-CoV-2 infection or an uninfected control (not recorded which). The chain has TRBV28 and TRBJ2-7; tentatively, D is TRBD1 (5 bases). CDR3 coding DNA: TGTGCCAGCAGGACAGCCTACGAGCAGTACTTC. Protein: CASRTAYEQYF.